What follows are 19 T cell receptor beta chains derived from one specimen sequenced in a study of blood T cell repertoires in COVID-19. Using immunoSEQ multiplex PCR, the repertoire was profiled, and TCRdb retains in-frame clones only, with some absent. The sample has about 200,000 clones; approximately 87% are singletons. The sample comprised peripheral blood. Source of these receptors: a woman between 50 and 59 years old with acute or convalescent COVID-19.

This chain joins TRBV25-1 and TRBJ1-1, with TRBD1 identical over 7 bases. V was clipped by 8 bases and J by 4 bases; unmatched bases: 10. The CDR3 spans 14 residues. Germline CDR1 is MGHDK and CDR2 is SYGVNS. CDR3 amino acids: CASSDREVSTEAFF. The CDR3 nucleotides are TGTGCCAGCTCAGACAGGGAGGTTAGCACTGAAGCTTTCTTT.

The chain couples TRBV5-1 to TRBJ2-7; no firm D call. The CDR3 loop spans 15 amino acids. Germline loops: CDR1 SGHRS, CDR2 YFSETQ. V was clipped by 0 bases and J by 6 bases, with 16 bases between them. For the CDR3, the DNA is TGCGCCAGCAGCTTGGCAGTGACTCCCAAAGCCGAGCAGTACTTC. This encodes CASSLAVTPKAEQYF.

The chain employs TRBV21-1 and TRBJ1-2; TRBD1, the D gene given by the table, was not confirmed from the DNA. TRBV21-1 is designated a pseudogene. This CDR3 contains 14 residues. The CDR3 sequence is CASSISLQGKGYTF. The CDR3, as DNA: TGTGCCAGCAGCATATCCCTACAGGGAAAGGGCTACACCTTC.

This clone is a singleton in its sample. The chain carries TRBV5-1 and TRBJ2-5; TRBD1 matches 7 bases. The CDR3 totals 16 residues. Germline CDR1 SGHRS, CDR2 YFSETQ. The junction had 8 bases not matched to a gene; V was cut back by 1 base and J by 2 bases. The CDR3 DNA sequence: TGCGCCAGCAGCTTGACAGGGACAGTAGTACAAGAGACCCAGTACTTC. It codes for CASSLTGTVVQETQYF.

The chain links TRBV10-3 to TRBJ1-2, with 8 positions matching TRBD1. Germline V gene sequence: CDR1 ENHRY, CDR2 SYGVKD. After removal of 5 bases from V and 5 bases from J, the junction contained 4 bases not matched to a gene. The CDR3 is 13 amino acids. DNA for the CDR3: TGTGCCATCAGTATGGGACAGGAGTATGGCTACACCTTC. Its translation is CAISMGQEYGYTF.

The V and J genes are TRBV12-3 or TRBV12-4 and TRBJ1-1; D is unclear. CDR3 length equals 11 residues. Deletions cut 3 bases from V and 7 bases from J, with 6 bases between. CDR3 DNA: TGTGCCAGCAGTTTGGCCCTTGAAGCTTTCTTT. This sequence encodes CASSLALEAFF.

The V call is TRBV6-2 or TRBV6-3, the J call TRBJ1-6; D unclear. CDR1 and CDR2 (germline): MNHEY, SVGEGT. The CDR3 runs to 14 residues. Deletions cut 2 bases from V and 7 bases from J, with 9 bases between. CDR3 residues: CASSYVVRNSPLHF. Here the CDR3 DNA reads TGTGCCAGCAGTTACGTGGTCAGGAATTCACCCCTCCACTTT.

This clone was recorded a few times. One end of the junction is discordant with germline, which a read error may explain. J is TRBJ1-1 and V is TRBV15, with 11 bases that match TRBD1. Germline CDR1 reads LNHNV; CDR2 reads YYDKDF (reference sequence). The CDR3 is 14 amino acids. CDR3: CATSRGQGASEAFF. For the CDR3, the DNA is TGTGCCACCAGTAGAGGACAGGGGGCCTCTGAAGCTTTCTTT. Drawing the rest from reference TRBV15 and TRBJ1-1, the complete variable domain is DAMVIQNPRYQVTQFGKPVTLSCSQTLNHNVMYWYQQKSSQAPKLLFHYYDKDFNNEADTPDNFQSRRPNTSFCFLDIRSPGLGDTAMYLCATSRGQGASEAFFGQGTRLTVV.

J is TRBJ2-5 and V is TRBV11-3, with a possible D match to TRBD2 (6 bases). Germline V gene data show CDR1 as SGHNT and CDR2 as YENEEA. CDR3 size: 15 residues. Trimming stripped 1 base from V and 0 bases from J, with 9 bases between. For the CDR3, the DNA is TGTGCCAGCAGCTTAGGTCGGGAGTACCAAGAGACCCAGTACTTC. Protein product: CASSLGREYQETQYF.

This sequence joins TRBV7-6 and TRBJ1-1; 8 bases align to TRBD1. After removal of 4 bases from V and 5 bases from J, the junction contained 3 bases not matched to a gene. The CDR3 loop spans 13 amino acids. The V gene's germline CDR1 is SGHVS and CDR2 FNYEAQ. The CDR3 is CASSSRGRTEAFF. For the CDR3, the DNA is TGTGCCAGCAGCTCCAGGGGGCGGACTGAAGCTTTCTTT.

The sample holds a few counts of this clone. The J gene is TRBJ1-6, the V gene TRBV5-1; maybe TRBD1 (6 bases). Trimming removed 0 bases from V and 6 bases from J, with 13 bases in between. CDR3 length: 16 residues. Germline CDR1 reads SGHRS; CDR2 reads YFSETQ. In DNA form, the CDR3 reads TGCGCCAGCAGCTTGGGCGGAACAGGGCGTAATTCACCCCTCCACTTT. Translating it yields CASSLGGTGRNSPLHF.

The chain couples TRBV10-2 to TRBJ2-1; 10 nucleotides align to TRBD2. The junction had 7 bases not matched to a gene; V was cut back by 0 bases and J by 8 bases. Germline V gives CDR1 WSHSY, CDR2 SAAADI. The CDR3 loop spans 16 amino acids. CDR3 nucleotides: TGCGCCAGCAGTGAGTCGTTTGGACTAGCGGCAGATGAGCAGTTCTTC. Encoded protein: CASSESFGLAADEQFF.

This clone was found a few times. The gene calls are TRBV6-5 and TRBJ2-3, with TRBD2 identical over 9 bases. Trimming cost V 4 bases and J 1 base; bases outside gene matches: 0. CDR3 size: 14 residues. The germline V gene encodes CDR1 MNHEY and CDR2 SVGAGI. Here the CDR3 DNA reads TGTGCCAGCAGTTCTAGCGGGGGCACAGATACGCAGTATTTT. Protein product: CASSSSGGTDTQYF.

J is TRBJ1-1 and V is TRBV11-2; D may be TRBD1 (6 bases). Trimming took off 4 bases at V and 5 bases at J, with 11 bases between the two ends. Germline-derived CDR1 and CDR2 are SGHAT and FQNNGV. The CDR3 totals 13 residues. CDR3 coding DNA: TGTGCCAGCAGCTCCACAGGGATGACTGAAGCTTTCTTT. Translated: CASSSTGMTEAFF.

The chain combines TRBV6-6 with TRBJ2-7; TRBD1 agrees at 11 bases. The germline CDR1 and CDR2 sequences are MNHNY and SVGAGI (reference sequence). This CDR3 is 15 amino acids long. V lost 6 bases, J lost 2 bases, and 6 bases stayed unmatched. In DNA, the CDR3 is TGTGCCAGCAGGAAGTGGGGACAGGGGGCCTACGAGCAGTACTTC. Translated, it gives CASRKWGQGAYEQYF.

The chain combines TRBV10-2 with TRBJ1-2; D is unresolved. The germline V and J ends were trimmed by 3 bases and 3 bases, with 5 bases remaining between them. This CDR3 contains 12 residues. Germline CDR1 and CDR2: WSHSY and SAAADI. The CDR3 protein is CASSEQHYGYTF. The CDR3 nucleotides are TGCGCCAGCAGTGAACAACACTATGGCTACACCTTC.

V gene TRBV3-1 (or the pseudogene TRBV3-2) combines with J gene TRBJ1-2; TRBD1 is a possible D gene (6 bases). The germline gives CDR1 LGHDT, CDR2 YNNKEL (reference sequence). Trimming removed 0 bases from V and 5 bases from J, with 28 bases in between. This CDR3 has 20 residues. The CDR3 nucleotides are TGTGCCAGCAGCCAAGATTGGGATACAGGGAACTGGGGCCCTTATTATGGCTACACCTTC. The encoded protein is CASSQDWDTGNWGPYYGYTF.

The chain links TRBV30 to TRBJ2-7; perhaps TRBD2 as D (7 bases). CDR1 GTSNPN and CDR2 SVGIG come from the germline V gene (reference sequence). This CDR3 is built from 14 residues. V gave up 0 bases and J gave up 5 bases, with 14 bases separating them. The CDR3 nucleotides are TGTGCCTGGAGTGTGGGAGGGGGGGCGAACGAGCAGTACTTC. This encodes CAWSVGGGANEQYF.

This chain uses TRBV29-1 with TRBJ1-2; a weak D match, TRBD1 (5 bases). CDR1 and CDR2 (germline): SQVTM, ANQGSEA. The CDR3 is 12 amino acids. The V gene lost 7 bases and the J gene lost 3 bases, with 12 bases spanning the gap. The CDR3, as DNA: TGCAGCGCTCTCTGGGGGGACTATGGCTACACCTTC. This gives the protein CSALWGDYGYTF.